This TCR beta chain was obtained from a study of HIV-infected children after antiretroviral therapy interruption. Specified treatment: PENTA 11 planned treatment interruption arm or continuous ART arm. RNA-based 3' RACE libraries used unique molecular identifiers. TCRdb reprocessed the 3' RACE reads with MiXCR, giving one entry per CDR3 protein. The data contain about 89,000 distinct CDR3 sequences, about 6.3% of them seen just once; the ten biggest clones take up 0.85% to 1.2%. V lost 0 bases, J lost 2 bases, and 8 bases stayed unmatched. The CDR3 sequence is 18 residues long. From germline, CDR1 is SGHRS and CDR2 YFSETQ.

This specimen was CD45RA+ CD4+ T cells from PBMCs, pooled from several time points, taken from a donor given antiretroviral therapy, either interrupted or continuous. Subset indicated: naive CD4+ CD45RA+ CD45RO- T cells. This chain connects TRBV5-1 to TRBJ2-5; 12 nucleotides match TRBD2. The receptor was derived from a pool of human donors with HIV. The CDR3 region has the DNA TGCGCCAGCAGCTTGGCCCCTAGCGGGGGGGCCGGGCAAGAGACCCAGTACTTC. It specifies CASSLAPSGGAGQETQYF.